This TCR beta chain was sequenced in a study of shared clonotypes between healthy human individuals. Study-level results: Rarefaction demonstrated incomplete sorted-subset sequencing despite large depth.

Concerning this clone: Antigen specificity is unknown.

Germline V lookup: CDR1 MDHEN, CDR2 SYDVKM. The V segment lost 10 bases and the J segment 5 bases; nucleotides outside the gene matches: 8. This CDR3 is 12 amino acids long. In the sorted-subset replicate PCRs, 200 ng DNA, around 32,000 T cell genomes, was used. Using immunoSEQ multiplex PCR, the repertoire was profiled, and TCRdb retains in-frame clones only, with some absent. The data show roughly 760,000 clones, about 74% seen once. The receptor's source is a woman aged 25 to 39 in good health. Input material: memory CD4+ T cells sorted from blood. Subset indicated: CD45RA-negative fraction. The chain links TRBV28 to TRBJ2-7, with 7 bases matching TRBD1. For the CDR3, the DNA is TGTGCCACAGACAGGGCGCCTAACGAGCAGTACTTC. It yields the protein CATDRAPNEQYF.